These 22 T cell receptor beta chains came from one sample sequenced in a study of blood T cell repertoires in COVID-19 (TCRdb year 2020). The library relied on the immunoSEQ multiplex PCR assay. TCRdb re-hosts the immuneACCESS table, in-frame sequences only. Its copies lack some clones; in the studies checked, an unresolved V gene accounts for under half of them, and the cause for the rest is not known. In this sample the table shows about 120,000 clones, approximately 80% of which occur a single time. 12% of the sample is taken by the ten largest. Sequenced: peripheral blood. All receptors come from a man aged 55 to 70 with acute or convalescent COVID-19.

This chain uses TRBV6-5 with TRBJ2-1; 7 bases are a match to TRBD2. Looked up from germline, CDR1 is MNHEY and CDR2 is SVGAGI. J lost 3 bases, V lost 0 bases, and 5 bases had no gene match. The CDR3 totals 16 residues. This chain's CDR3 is CASSYSLAEVYNEQFF. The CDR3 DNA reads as TGTGCCAGCAGTTACTCCCTAGCGGAGGTCTACAATGAGCAGTTCTTC.

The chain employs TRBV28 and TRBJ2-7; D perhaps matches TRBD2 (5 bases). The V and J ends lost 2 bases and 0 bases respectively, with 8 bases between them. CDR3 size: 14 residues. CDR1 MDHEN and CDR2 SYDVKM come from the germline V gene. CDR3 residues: CASSLSGTSYEQYF. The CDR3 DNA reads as TGTGCCAGCAGTTTAAGCGGAACCTCCTACGAGCAGTACTTC.

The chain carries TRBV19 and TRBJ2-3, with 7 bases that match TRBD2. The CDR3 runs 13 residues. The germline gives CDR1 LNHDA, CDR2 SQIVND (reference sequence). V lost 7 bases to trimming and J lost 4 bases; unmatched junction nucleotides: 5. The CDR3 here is CASIGLGADTQYF. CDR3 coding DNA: TGTGCCAGTATAGGACTAGGGGCAGATACGCAGTATTTT.

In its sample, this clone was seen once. The CDR3 spells CASSPLAGVLGYEQYF. In nucleotides, the CDR3 is TGTGCCAGCTCACCCCTGGCGGGAGTGCTAGGGTATGAGCAGTACTTC. V gene TRBV18 combines with J gene TRBJ2-7; 7 bases map to TRBD2. After removal of 3 bases from V and 7 bases from J, the junction contained 15 bases not matched to a gene. The CDR3 sequence is 16 residues long. Germline CDR1 KGHSH, CDR2 LQKENI.

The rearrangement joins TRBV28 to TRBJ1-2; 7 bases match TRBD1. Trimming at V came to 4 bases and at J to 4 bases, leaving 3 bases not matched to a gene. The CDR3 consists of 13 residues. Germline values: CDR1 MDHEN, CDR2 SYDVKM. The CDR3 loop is CASSSGTAYGYTF. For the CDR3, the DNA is TGTGCCAGCAGTTCCGGGACAGCCTATGGCTACACCTTC.

The DNA for the CDR3 is TGTGCCAGCAGTCTGACAGGGGGCTTTGGCTACACCTTC. It is translated as CASSLTGGFGYTF. V and J are TRBV12-3 or TRBV12-4 and TRBJ1-2; 10 nucleotides line up with TRBD1. The length of the CDR3 is 13 residues. The junction had 4 bases not matched to a gene; V was cut back by 5 bases and J by 7 bases.

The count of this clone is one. CDR3 protein: CASYLGGGRGYGNQPQHF. The CDR3 DNA sequence: TGTGCCAGCTATCTCGGGGGGGGGCGAGGGTATGGCAATCAGCCCCAGCATTTT. The V and J genes are TRBV28 and TRBJ1-5; D is perhaps TRBD1 (6 bases). The CDR3 runs to 18 residues. V was clipped by 8 bases and J by 2 bases, with 25 bases between them. Germline-derived CDR1 and CDR2 are MDHEN and SYDVKM. Supplemented by reference TRBV28 and TRBJ1-5, the full variable domain reads DVKVTQSSRYLVKRTGEKVFLECVQDMDHENMFWYRQDPGLGLRLIYFSYDVKMKEKGDIPEGYSVSREKKERFSLILESASTNQTSMYLCASYLGGGRGYGNQPQHFGDGTRLSIL.

The CDR3 DNA follows: TGTGCCAGCAGTTCCGGACAGGTTAACTATGGCTACACCTTC. Translation gives CASSSGQVNYGYTF. This chain uses TRBV6-5 with TRBJ1-2; 7 bases fit TRBD1. CDR1 is MNHEY, CDR2 SVGAGI, per germline. This CDR3 is built from 14 residues. V lost 4 bases and J lost 1; bases outside the gene matches: 3.

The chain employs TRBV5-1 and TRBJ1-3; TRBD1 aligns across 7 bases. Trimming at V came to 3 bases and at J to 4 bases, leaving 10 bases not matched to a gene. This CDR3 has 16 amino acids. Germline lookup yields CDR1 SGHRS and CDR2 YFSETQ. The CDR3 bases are TGCGCCAGCAGCTCGGGACAGCCGGCGGGCGGAAACACCATATATTTT. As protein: CASSSGQPAGGNTIYF.

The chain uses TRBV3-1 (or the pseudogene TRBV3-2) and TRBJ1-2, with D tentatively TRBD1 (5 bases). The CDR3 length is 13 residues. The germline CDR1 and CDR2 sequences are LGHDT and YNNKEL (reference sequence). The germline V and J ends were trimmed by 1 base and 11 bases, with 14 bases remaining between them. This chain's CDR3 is CASSQGQLYHYTF. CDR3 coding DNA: TGTGCCAGCAGCCAAGGACAGCTCTATCATTACACCTTC.

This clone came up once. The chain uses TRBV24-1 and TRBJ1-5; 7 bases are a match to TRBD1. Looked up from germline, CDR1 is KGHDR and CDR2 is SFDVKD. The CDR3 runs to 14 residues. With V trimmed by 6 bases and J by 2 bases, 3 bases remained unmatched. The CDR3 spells CATSPQGGNQPQHF. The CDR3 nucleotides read TGTGCCACCAGTCCCCAGGGGGGCAATCAGCCCCAGCATTTT.

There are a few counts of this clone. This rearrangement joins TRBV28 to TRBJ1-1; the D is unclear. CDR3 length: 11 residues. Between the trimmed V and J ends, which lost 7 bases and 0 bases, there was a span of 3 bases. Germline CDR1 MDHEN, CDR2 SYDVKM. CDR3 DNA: TGTGCCAGCACGGTGAACACTGAAGCTTTCTTT. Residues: CASTVNTEAFF.

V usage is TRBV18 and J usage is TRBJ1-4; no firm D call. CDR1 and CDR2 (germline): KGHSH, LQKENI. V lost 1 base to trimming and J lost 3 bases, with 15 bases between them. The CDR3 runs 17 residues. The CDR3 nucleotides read TGTGCCAGCTCACCACAGCTAGGAGGAGGCGCTAATGAAAAACTGTTTTTT. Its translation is CASSPQLGGGANEKLFF. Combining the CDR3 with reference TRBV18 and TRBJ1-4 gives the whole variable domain NAGVMQNPRHLVRRRGQEARLRCSPMKGHSHVYWYRQLPEEGLKFMVYLQKENIIDESGMPKERFSAEFPKEGPSILRIQQVVRGDSAAYFCASSPQLGGGANEKLFFGSGTQLSVL.

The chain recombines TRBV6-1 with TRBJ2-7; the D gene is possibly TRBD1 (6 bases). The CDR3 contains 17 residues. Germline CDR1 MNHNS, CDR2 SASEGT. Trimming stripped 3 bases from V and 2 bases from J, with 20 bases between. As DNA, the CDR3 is TGTGCCAGCAGTGACCTGGGGCAGGGGAAAACGACCTACGAGCAGTACTTC. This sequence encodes CASSDLGQGKTTYEQYF.

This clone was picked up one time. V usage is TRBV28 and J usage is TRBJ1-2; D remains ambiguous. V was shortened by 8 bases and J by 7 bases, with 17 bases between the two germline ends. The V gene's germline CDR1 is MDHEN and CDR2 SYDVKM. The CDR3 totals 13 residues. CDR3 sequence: CASRGAGYVGYTF. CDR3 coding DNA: TGTGCCAGCCGGGGTGCGGGGTACGTTGGCTACACCTTC.

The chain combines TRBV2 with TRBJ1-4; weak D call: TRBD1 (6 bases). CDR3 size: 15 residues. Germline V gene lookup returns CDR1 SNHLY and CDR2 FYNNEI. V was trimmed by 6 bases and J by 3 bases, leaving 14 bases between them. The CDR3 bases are TGTGCCAGCAGATATCGACAGGCTTCTAATGAAAAACTGTTTTTT. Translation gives CASRYRQASNEKLFF.

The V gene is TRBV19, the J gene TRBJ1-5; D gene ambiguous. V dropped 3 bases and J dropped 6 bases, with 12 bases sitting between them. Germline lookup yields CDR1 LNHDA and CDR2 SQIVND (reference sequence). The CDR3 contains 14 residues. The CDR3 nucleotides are TGTGCCAGTAGTATCTGGGGTGCGGGTCAGCCCCAGCATTTT. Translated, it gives CASSIWGAGQPQHF.

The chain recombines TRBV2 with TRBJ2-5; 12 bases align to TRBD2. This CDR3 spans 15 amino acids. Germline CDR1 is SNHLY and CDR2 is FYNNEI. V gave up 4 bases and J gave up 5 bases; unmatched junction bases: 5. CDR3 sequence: CASSGDLAGGETQYF. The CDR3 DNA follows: TGTGCCAGCAGTGGGGACCTAGCGGGAGGGGAGACCCAGTACTTC.

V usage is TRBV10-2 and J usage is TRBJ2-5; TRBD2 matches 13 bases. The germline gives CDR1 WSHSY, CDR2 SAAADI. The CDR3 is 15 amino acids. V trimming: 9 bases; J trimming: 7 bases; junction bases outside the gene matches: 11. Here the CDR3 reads CARRTSGRPKGTQYF. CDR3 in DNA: TGCGCCAGAAGGACTAGCGGGAGACCGAAGGGGACCCAGTACTTC.

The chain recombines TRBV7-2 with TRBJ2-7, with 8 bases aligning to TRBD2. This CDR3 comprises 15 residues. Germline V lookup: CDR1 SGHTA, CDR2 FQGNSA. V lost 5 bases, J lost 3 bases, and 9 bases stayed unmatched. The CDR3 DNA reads TGTGCCAGCAGCAGGCGGGGGGAGGGGTTCTACGAGCAGTACTTC. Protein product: CASSRRGEGFYEQYF.

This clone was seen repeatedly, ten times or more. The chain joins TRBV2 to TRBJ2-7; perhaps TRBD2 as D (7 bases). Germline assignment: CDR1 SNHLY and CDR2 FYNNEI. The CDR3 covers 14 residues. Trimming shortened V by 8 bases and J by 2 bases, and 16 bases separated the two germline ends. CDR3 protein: CASWGPREPYEQYF. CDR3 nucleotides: TGTGCCAGCTGGGGGCCGCGGGAGCCCTACGAGCAGTACTTC.

The CDR3 coding sequence is TGTGCCACCAGCACTTTGACTCGGGGGTTCCATCAGCCCCAGCATTTT. Residues: CATSTLTRGFHQPQHF. The V call is TRBV15, the J call TRBJ1-5, with a tentative D call TRBD1 (5 bases). The CDR3 covers 16 residues. V dropped 4 bases and J dropped 5 bases, with 18 bases sitting between them. CDR1 and CDR2 (germline): LNHNV, YYDKDF (reference sequence). The full variable domain, its missing parts supplied by reference TRBV15 and TRBJ1-5, is DAMVIQNPRYQVTQFGKPVTLSCSQTLNHNVMYWYQQKSSQAPKLLFHYYDKDFNNEADTPDNFQSRRPNTSFCFLDIRSPGLGDTAMYLCATSTLTRGFHQPQHFGDGTRLSIL.